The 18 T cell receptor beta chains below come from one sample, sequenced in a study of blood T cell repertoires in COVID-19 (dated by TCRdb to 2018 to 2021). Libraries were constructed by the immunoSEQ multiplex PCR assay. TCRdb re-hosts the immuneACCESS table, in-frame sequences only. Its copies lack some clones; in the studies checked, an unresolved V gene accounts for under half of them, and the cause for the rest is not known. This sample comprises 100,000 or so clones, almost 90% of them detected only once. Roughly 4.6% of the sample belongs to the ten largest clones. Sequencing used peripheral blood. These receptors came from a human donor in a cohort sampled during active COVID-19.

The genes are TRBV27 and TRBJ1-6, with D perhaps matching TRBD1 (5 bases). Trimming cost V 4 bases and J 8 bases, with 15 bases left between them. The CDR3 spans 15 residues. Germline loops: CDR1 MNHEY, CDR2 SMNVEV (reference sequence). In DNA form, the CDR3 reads TGTGCCAGCAGTTCCCCGACCCTCAGGGATTCACCCCTCCACTTT. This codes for CASSSPTLRDSPLHF.

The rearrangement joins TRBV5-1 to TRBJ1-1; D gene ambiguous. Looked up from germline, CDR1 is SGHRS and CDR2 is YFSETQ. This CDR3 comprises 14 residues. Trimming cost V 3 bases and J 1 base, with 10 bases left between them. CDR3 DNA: TGCGCCAGCAGCTCAACACATGCGAACACTGAAGCTTTCTTT. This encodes CASSSTHANTEAFF.

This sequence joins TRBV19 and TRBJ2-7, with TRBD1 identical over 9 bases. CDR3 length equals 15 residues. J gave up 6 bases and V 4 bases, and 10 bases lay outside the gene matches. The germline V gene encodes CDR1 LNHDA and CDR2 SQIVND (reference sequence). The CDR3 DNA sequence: TGTGCCAGTAGTAAGGTAGGGGACAGGGTCGGCGAGCAGTACTTC. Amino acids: CASSKVGDRVGEQYF.

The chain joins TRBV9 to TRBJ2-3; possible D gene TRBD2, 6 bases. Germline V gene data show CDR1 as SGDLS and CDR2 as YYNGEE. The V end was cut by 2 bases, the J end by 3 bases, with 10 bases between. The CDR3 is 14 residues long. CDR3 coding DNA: TGTGCCAGCAGCGTGAAGGGGACTACAGATACGCAGTATTTT. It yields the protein CASSVKGTTDTQYF.

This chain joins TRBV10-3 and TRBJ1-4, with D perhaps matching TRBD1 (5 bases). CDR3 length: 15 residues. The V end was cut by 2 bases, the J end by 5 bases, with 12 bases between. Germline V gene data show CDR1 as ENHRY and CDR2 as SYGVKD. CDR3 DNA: TGTGCCATCAGTGAGCCAGGGTCCGGAAATGAAAAACTGTTTTTT. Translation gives CAISEPGSGNEKLFF.

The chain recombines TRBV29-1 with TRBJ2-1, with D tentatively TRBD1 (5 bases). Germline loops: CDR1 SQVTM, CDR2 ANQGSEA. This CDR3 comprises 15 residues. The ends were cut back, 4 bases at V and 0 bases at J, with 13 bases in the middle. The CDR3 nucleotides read TGCAGCGTTGGTTCAACAGGTTCCTCCTACAATGAGCAGTTCTTC. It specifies CSVGSTGSSYNEQFF.

The CDR3 here is CASSQGRDTYNEQFF. The CDR3 nucleotides read TGTGCCAGCAGCCAAGGCCGGGACACCTACAATGAGCAGTTCTTC. This chain links TRBV3-1 (or the pseudogene TRBV3-2) with TRBJ2-1; tentatively, D is TRBD1 (6 bases). Between the trimmed V and J ends, which lost 1 base and 2 bases, there was a span of 9 bases. This CDR3 has 15 residues. Germline CDR1 reads LGHDT; CDR2 reads YNNKEL (reference sequence).

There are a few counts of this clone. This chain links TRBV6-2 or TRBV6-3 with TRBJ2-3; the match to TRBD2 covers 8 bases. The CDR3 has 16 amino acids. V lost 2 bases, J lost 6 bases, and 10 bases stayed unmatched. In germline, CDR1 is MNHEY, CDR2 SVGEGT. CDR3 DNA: TGTGCCAGCAGTTACAGAAAAGCGGGAGAAGGGGATACGCAGTATTTT. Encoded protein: CASSYRKAGEGDTQYF.

CDR3 DNA sequence: TGTGCCAGCAGCTCCCTGACTAGCGGGGGTCTCGATGAGCAGTTCTTC. Protein: CASSSLTSGGLDEQFF. The chain has TRBV7-9 and TRBJ2-1; 12 positions match TRBD2. The CDR3 is 16 residues long. Germline V gives CDR1 SEHNR, CDR2 FQNEAQ (reference sequence). Germline trimming cut 4 bases from V and 8 bases from J; bases unmatched to any gene: 9.

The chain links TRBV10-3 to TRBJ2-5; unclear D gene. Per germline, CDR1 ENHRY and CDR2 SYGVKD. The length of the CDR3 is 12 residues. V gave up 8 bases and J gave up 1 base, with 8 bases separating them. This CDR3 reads CAIRQAQETQYF. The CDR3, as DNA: TGTGCCATCCGCCAGGCCCAAGAGACCCAGTACTTC.

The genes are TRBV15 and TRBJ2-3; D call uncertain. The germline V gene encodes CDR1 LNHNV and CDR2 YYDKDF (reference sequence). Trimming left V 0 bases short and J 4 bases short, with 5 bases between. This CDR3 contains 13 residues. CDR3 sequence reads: CATSRDNADTQYF. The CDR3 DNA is TGTGCCACCAGCAGAGATAATGCAGATACGCAGTATTTT.

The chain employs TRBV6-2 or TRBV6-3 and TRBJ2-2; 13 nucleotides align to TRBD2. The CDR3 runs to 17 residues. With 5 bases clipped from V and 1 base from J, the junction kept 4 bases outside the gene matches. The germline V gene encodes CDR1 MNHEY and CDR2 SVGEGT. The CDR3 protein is CASSDGTSGKNTGELFF. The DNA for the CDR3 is TGTGCCAGCAGTGACGGGACTAGCGGGAAGAACACCGGGGAGCTGTTTTTT.

CDR3 sequence: CSASSGGNMNTEAFF. CDR3 coding DNA: TGCAGTGCTAGTAGCGGAGGGAACATGAACACTGAAGCTTTCTTT. This chain joins TRBV20-1 and TRBJ1-1; no definite D call. Between the trimmed V and J ends, which lost 3 bases and 0 bases, there was a span of 14 bases. The CDR3 covers 15 residues. The germline V gene encodes CDR1 DFQATT and CDR2 SNEGSKA (reference sequence).

For the CDR3, the DNA is TGTGCCAGCAGCGCGGGTGGAGCGCGTTACAATGAGCAGTTCTTC. Its translation is CASSAGGARYNEQFF. V gene TRBV9 combines with J gene TRBJ2-1; D gene ambiguous. V lost 3 bases, J lost 4 bases, and 14 bases lay in between. The length of the CDR3 is 15 residues. Looked up from germline, CDR1 is SGDLS and CDR2 is YYNGEE.

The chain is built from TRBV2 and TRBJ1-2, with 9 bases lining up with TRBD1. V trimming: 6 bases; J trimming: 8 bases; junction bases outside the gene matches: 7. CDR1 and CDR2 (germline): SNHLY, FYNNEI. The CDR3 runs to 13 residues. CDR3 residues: CASSLTGGEGYTF. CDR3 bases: TGTGCCAGCAGCTTGACAGGGGGGGAAGGCTACACCTTC.

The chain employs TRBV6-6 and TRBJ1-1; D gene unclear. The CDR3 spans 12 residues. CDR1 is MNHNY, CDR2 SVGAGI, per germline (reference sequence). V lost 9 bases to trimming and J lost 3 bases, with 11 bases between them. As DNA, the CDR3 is TGTGCCAGTTTACGGTCGGACACTGAAGCTTTCTTT. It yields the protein CASLRSDTEAFF.

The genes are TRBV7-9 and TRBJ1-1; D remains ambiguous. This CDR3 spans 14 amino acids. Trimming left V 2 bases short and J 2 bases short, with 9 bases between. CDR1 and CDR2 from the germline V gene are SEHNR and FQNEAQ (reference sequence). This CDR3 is CASSLIWPNTEAFF. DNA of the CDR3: TGTGCCAGCAGCTTAATCTGGCCAAACACTGAAGCTTTCTTT. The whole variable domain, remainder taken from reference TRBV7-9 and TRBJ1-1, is DTGVSQNPRHKITKRGQNVTFRCDPISEHNRLYWYRQTLGQGPEFLTYFQNEAQLEKSRLLSDRFSAERPKGSFSTLEIQRTEQGDSAMYLCASSLIWPNTEAFFGQGTRLTVV.

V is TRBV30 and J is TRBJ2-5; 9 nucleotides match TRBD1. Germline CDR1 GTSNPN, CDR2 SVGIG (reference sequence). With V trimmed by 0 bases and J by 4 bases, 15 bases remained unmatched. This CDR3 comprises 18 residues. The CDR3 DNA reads TGTGCCTGGAGTGTACCCTACCCCCCGGGACAGGGCGCAGAGACCCAGTACTTC. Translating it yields CAWSVPYPPGQGAETQYF.